This T cell receptor (beta chain) is drawn from a study of control samples from healthy donors and cancer patients. Assay: immunoSEQ multiplex PCR; the TCRdb copy retains only in-frame clones and omits some. The table has some 130,000 clones, around 92% seen once. Germline lookup yields CDR1 LNHDA and CDR2 SQIVND (reference sequence). This CDR3 comprises 16 residues. Trimming shortened V by 1 base and J by 0 bases, and 12 bases separated the two germline ends. J is TRBJ1-1 and V is TRBV19; D unclear. Sequences were obtained from blood. This clonotype was obtained from a woman aged 50 to 60 in good health. The CDR3 region has the DNA TGTGCCAGTAGTATAGTTCCAGGTCAGCTGAACACTGAAGCTTTCTTT. Its protein is CASSIVPGQLNTEAFF. Looking up the rest from reference TRBV19 and TRBJ1-1 gives the full variable domain: DGGITQSPKYLFRKEGQNVTLSCEQNLNHDAMYWYRQDPGQGLRLIYYSQIVNDFQKGDIAEGYSVSREKKESFPLTVTSAQKNPTAFYLCASSIVPGQLNTEAFFGQGTRLTVV.